The following is a TCR beta chain sequence with its context. Clones were sequenced by immunoSEQ multiplex PCR, and TCRdb holds only the in-frame ones, with some missing. Of around 19,000 clones in the sample, roughly 89% were seen once. This entry comes from a study of blood T cell repertoires in COVID-19. Trimming left V 7 bases short and J 0 bases short, with 16 bases between. Germline V gives CDR1 LNHDA, CDR2 SQIVND (reference sequence). This CDR3 is built from 16 residues. The sequencing input was peripheral blood. This rearrangement joins TRBV19 to TRBJ1-5; D is undetermined. This TCR came from a human donor in a cohort sampled during active COVID-19. The CDR3 nucleotides are TGTGCCAGTACCCGTGGGAGACCCATTAGCAATCAGCCCCAGCATTTT. Its protein is CASTRGRPISNQPQHF.